The clone carrying this T cell receptor (beta chain) showed up just a few times. The target antigen is unknown. One end of the junction does not line up with germline, which may come from a read error. Exclusion criteria comprised uncontrolled infection, other autoimmune disease, pregnancy or lactation. Germline lookup yields CDR1 SGHDT and CDR2 YYEEEE. This CDR3 has 12 amino acids. This sample stems from a study of T cells in Graves' hyperthyroidism and ophthalmopathy. Regarding the study as a whole: Researchers report that a 13 V-J model separated ophthalmopathy from stable hyperthyroidism. Clonotypes that were expanded in thyroid above 0.001 mostly appeared in blood too.

RNA transcripts yielded amplified TCR beta CDR3 regions. HTBI primers were used for first-round RT-PCR of the TCR CDR3. TCRdb called the multiplex PCR reads again in MiXCR, with one record for every CDR3 protein. The table has some 620,000 distinct CDR3 sequences, around 16% seen once. The sequencing sample was made of blood. The chain recombines TRBV5-6 with TRBJ1-1; D may be TRBD1 (6 bases). This receptor was identified in a woman aged 30 to 39 with Graves' hyperthyroidism. The CDR3 spells CASTITGADAFF. The CDR3, as DNA: TGTGCCAGCACTATAACGGGGGCTGATGCTTTCTTT.